Here is one TCR beta chain with its context. Its antigen is still unknown. These data are taken from a study of a mutant IDH1 vaccine in newly diagnosed glioma. V lost 5 bases and J 2 bases, leaving 9 bases between the germline ends. CDR3 size: 14 residues. Germline CDR1 reads LNHDA; CDR2 reads SQIVND (reference sequence). Time point described: week 35, safety follow-up. Vaccine doses each comprised 300 ug of mutant IDH1 20-mer peptide, with topical imiquimod. Profiling relied on immunoSEQ multiplex PCR, and the TCRdb table lists in-frame clones only, not all of them. The sample lists tens of thousands of clones, around 84% occurring once.

This TCR was sampled from a man aged 25 to 40 with glioma. The sequenced sample was PBMCs, obtained from a glioma patient whose treatment included an IDH1 peptide vaccine. The rearrangement joins TRBV19 to TRBJ1-4; D not certain. In nucleotides, the CDR3 is TGTGCCAGTAGTCTAAGGAGTACTAATGAAAAACTGTTTTTT. It is translated as CASSLRSTNEKLFF.